This TCR beta chain emerged from a study of OX40 agonist ivuxolimab in advanced cancers. Study details: Three patients, one with hepatocellular carcinoma and two with cutaneous melanoma, responded partially.

The repertoire was sequenced with immunoSEQ multiplex PCR; TCRdb's copy has only in-frame clones and lacks some. This sample yields around 80,000 clones, of which about 86% are seen a single time; more than 6% belongs to the top ten. This clone has more than one count but fewer than ten. Per the germline V gene, CDR1 is GTSNPN and CDR2 is SVGIG (reference sequence). This CDR3 spans 19 amino acids. V was shortened by 3 bases and J by 8 bases, with 34 bases between the two germline ends. The sequencing used CD4+ or CD8+ T cells sorted from blood, collected in a trial of the OX40 agonist ivuxolimab. This receptor was obtained from an adult with an advanced solid tumor such as melanoma, head and neck, liver or kidney cancer. The V and J genes are TRBV30 and TRBJ1-2; D might be TRBD1 (5 bases). CDR3 loop: CAWSGTFDSAGKAMEGYTF. For the CDR3, the DNA is TGTGCCTGGAGCGGAACCTTCGACAGCGCCGGAAAAGCTATGGAGGGCTACACCTTC.